These T cell receptor beta chains were read from a single sample in a study of CD8 T cells in Susac syndrome. In TCRdb, the immunoSEQ multiplex PCR reads were re-called with MiXCR into one record per CDR3 protein. The sample consists of some 100,000 distinct CDR3 sequences, just under 95% of them appearing once. What was sequenced was CD8+ T cells from PBMCs. These receptor sequences come from a human donor in good health. Each CDR3 is given with its conserved first and last residue. The D gene is left open where the match is weak. Part of the rows lack a size; the others show once, few, many or a class for expanded clones.

j_gene | len | d_gene | abundance | v_gene | CDR3aa | CDR3nt
TRBJ2-1 | 16 | NA | NA | TRBV7-9 | CASSLVPAGPYNEQFF | TGTGCCAGCAGCTTAGTTCCGGCGGGCCCTTACAATGAGCAGTTCTTC
TRBJ2-2 | 15 | NA | NA | TRBV29-1 | CSVSRPGQLTGELFF | TGCAGCGTTTCTCGTCCGGGACAACTAACCGGGGAGCTGTTTTTT
TRBJ2-7 | 16 | NA | NA | TRBV19 | CASSLGLGGNAYEQYF | TGTGCCAGTAGTCTCGGATTAGGGGGGAACGCGTACGAGCAGTACTTC
TRBJ2-7 | 13 | NA | NA | TRBV19 | CASSATVSYEQYF | TGTGCCAGTAGTGCGACTGTTTCCTACGAGCAGTACTTC
TRBJ1-1 | 13 | NA | once | TRBV29-1 | CSVAGGPNTEAFF | TGCAGCGTTGCTGGGGGCCCCAACACTGAAGCTTTCTTT
TRBJ2-1 | 14 | NA | NA | TRBV27 | CASSLPGPDNEQFF | TGTGCCAGCAGTTTGCCAGGACCCGACAATGAGCAGTTCTTC
TRBJ2-1 | 15 | TRBD1 | NA | TRBV10-3 | CASFLGQGVNNGQFF | TGTGCCTCCTTCTTGGGACAGGGGGTAAACAATGGGCAGTTCTTC
TRBJ1-2 | 10 | NA | once | TRBV2 | CASVGEGYTF | TGTGCCAGCGTTGGGGAAGGCTACACCTTC
TRBJ1-3 | 15 | TRBD1 | NA | TRBV7-9 | CASSLAGTVGNTIYF | TGTGCCAGCAGCTTAGCGGGGACAGTTGGAAACACCATATATTTT
TRBJ2-2 | 14 | NA | NA | TRBV20-1 | CSAGDQRSTGELFF | TGCAGTGCCGGAGATCAGCGAAGCACCGGGGAGCTGTTTTTT
TRBJ1-2 | 15 | TRBD1 | NA | TRBV14 | CASSQAVRDSHGYTF | TGTGCCAGCAGCCAAGCTGTCCGGGACAGCCATGGCTACACCTTC
TRBJ2-6 | 14 | NA | NA | TRBV7-8 | CASSPQSGANVLTF | TGTGCCAGCAGCCCCCAGTCCGGGGCCAACGTCCTGACTTTC
TRBJ2-7 | 16 | NA | NA | TRBV6-2/TRBV6-3 | CATLTLLARASYEQYF | TGTGCCACCTTAACCTTACTGGCAAGGGCCTCCTACGAGCAGTACTTC
TRBJ2-2 | 16 | NA | NA | TRBV12-5 | CASGSPRGTSTGELFF | TGTGCTAGTGGTTCCCCTCGAGGGACGAGCACCGGGGAGCTGTTTTTT
TRBJ2-7 | 12 | NA | NA | TRBV18 | CASSPGVYEQYF | TGTGCCAGCTCACCAGGGGTTTACGAGCAGTACTTC
TRBJ2-7 | 13 | TRBD1 | NA | TRBV20-1 | CSVTRTGKNEQYF | TGCAGTGTCACCCGGACAGGGAAGAACGAGCAGTACTTC
TRBJ2-5 | 17 | TRBD2 | NA | TRBV7-8 | CASRPGREVVSDETQYF | TGTGCCAGCCGTCCGGGGCGGGAGGTGGTATCGGACGAGACCCAGTACTTC
TRBJ2-1 | 16 | TRBD2 | NA | TRBV4-3 | CASSQMGTSGNNEQFF | TGCGCCAGCAGCCAGATGGGGACTAGCGGTAACAATGAGCAGTTCTTC
TRBJ1-2 | 16 | NA | NA | TRBV7-2 | CASSFGQTYDKYGYTF | TGTGCCAGCAGCTTCGGACAAACCTACGATAAATATGGCTACACCTTC
TRBJ1-4 | 14 | TRBD1 | NA | TRBV5-1 | CASSRTGGREKLFF | TGCGCCAGCAGCCGGACAGGGGGAAGAGAAAAACTGTTTTTT
TRBJ1-4 | 14 | TRBD1 | NA | TRBV20-1 | CSAREGQANEKLFF | TGCAGTGCTAGGGAGGGACAGGCTAATGAAAAACTGTTTTTT
TRBJ1-2 | 13 | NA | once | TRBV7-2 | CASSQDRNYGYTF | TGTGCCAGCAGCCAGGACAGAAACTATGGCTACACCTTC
TRBJ2-1 | 16 | TRBD1 | NA | TRBV20-1 | CSATSGAGGSYNEQFF | TGCAGTGCCACAAGTGGGGCAGGGGGCTCCTACAATGAGCAGTTCTTC
TRBJ2-3 | 14 | NA | NA | TRBV20-1 | CSAARLVATDTQYF | TGCAGTGCCGCACGACTAGTCGCCACAGATACGCAGTATTTT
TRBJ1-1 | 14 | TRBD1 | NA | TRBV7-2 | CASSTQGPGTEAFF | TGTGCCAGCAGCACACAGGGGCCGGGCACTGAAGCTTTCTTT
TRBJ2-1 | 14 | TRBD2 | NA | TRBV7-2 | CASSSKRGGNEQFF | TGTGCCAGCAGCTCCAAGCGGGGTGGCAATGAGCAGTTCTTC
TRBJ2-3 | 17 | NA | NA | TRBV2 | CASRPPLGVTSTDTQYF | TGTGCCAGCAGACCACCTTTGGGAGTCACTAGCACAGATACGCAGTATTTT
TRBJ2-7 | 14 | TRBD1 | NA | TRBV27 | CASSWGTGTYEQYF | TGTGCCAGCAGTTGGGGGACAGGTACCTACGAGCAGTACTTC
TRBJ1-1 | 13 | NA | NA | TRBV3-1 | CASSQDNIAEAFF | TGTGCCAGCAGCCAAGATAACATAGCTGAAGCTTTCTTT
TRBJ1-6 | 16 | TRBD1 | NA | TRBV4-1 | CASTIGQESYNSPLHF | TGCGCCAGCACCATTGGACAGGAGTCCTATAATTCACCCCTCCACTTT
TRBJ1-3 | 13 | NA | once | TRBV7-2 | CASSLGMMNTIYF | TGTGCCAGCAGCTTAGGCATGATGAACACCATATATTTT
TRBJ2-1 | 14 | NA | NA | TRBV5-4 | CASTGQSSYNEQFF | TGTGCCAGCACGGGACAAAGCTCCTACAATGAGCAGTTCTTC
TRBJ1-5 | 14 | NA | NA | TRBV25-1 | CASSLTGSQEPQHF | TGTGCCAGCAGCCTCACAGGCTCCCAGGAGCCCCAGCATTTT
TRBJ1-1 | 15 | NA | NA | TRBV7-2 | CASSSSRVGLTEAFF | TGTGCCAGCAGCTCCAGTCGGGTGGGGCTCACTGAAGCTTTCTTT
TRBJ2-1 | 14 | NA | NA | TRBV5-5 | CASSSLPEGNTPFF | TGTGCCAGCAGCTCGCTGCCCGAGGGGAATACGCCGTTCTTC
TRBJ2-1 | 15 | TRBD2 | NA | TRBV20-1 | CSARDRERGYNEQFF | TGCAGTGCTAGAGATCGAGAGCGGGGGTACAATGAGCAGTTCTTC
TRBJ2-2 | 10 | NA | NA | TRBV7-2 | CASSQGGLFF | TGTGCCAGCAGTCAAGGGGGGCTGTTTTTT
TRBJ1-1 | 15 | NA | NA | TRBV11-1 | CASTRNGGKDTEAFF | TGTGCCAGCACCCGCAATGGGGGTAAGGACACTGAAGCTTTCTTT
TRBJ2-1 | 16 | TRBD1 | NA | TRBV7-3 | CASSLIRRDRGNEQFF | TGTGCCAGCAGCTTAATACGCCGGGACAGGGGCAATGAGCAGTTCTTC
TRBJ2-1 | 13 | NA | NA | TRBV7-8 | CASNKAGRNEQFF | TGTGCCAGCAATAAGGCGGGGCGCAATGAGCAGTTCTTC
TRBJ1-1 | 12 | TRBD1 | NA | TRBV29-1 | CSVRTGNTEAFF | TGCAGCGTTAGGACAGGGAACACTGAAGCTTTCTTT
TRBJ2-3 | 15 | TRBD2 | NA | TRBV7-9 | CASSLARGGADTQYF | TGTGCCAGCAGCTTAGCTCGGGGAGGGGCAGATACGCAGTATTTT